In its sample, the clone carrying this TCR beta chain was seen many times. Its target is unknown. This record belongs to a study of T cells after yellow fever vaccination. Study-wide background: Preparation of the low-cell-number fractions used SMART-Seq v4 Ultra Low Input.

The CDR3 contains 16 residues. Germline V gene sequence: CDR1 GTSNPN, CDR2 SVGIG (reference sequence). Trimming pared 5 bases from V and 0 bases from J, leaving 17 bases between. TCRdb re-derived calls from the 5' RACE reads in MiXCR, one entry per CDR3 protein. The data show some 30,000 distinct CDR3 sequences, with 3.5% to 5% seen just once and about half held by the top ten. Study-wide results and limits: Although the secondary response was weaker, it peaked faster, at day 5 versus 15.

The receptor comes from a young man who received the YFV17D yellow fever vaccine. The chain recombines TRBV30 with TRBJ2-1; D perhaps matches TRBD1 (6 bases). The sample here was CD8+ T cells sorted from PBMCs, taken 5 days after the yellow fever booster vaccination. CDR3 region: CAWYSPGQLSYNEQFF. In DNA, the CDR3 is TGTGCCTGGTACAGCCCCGGACAGCTCTCCTACAATGAGCAGTTCTTC.